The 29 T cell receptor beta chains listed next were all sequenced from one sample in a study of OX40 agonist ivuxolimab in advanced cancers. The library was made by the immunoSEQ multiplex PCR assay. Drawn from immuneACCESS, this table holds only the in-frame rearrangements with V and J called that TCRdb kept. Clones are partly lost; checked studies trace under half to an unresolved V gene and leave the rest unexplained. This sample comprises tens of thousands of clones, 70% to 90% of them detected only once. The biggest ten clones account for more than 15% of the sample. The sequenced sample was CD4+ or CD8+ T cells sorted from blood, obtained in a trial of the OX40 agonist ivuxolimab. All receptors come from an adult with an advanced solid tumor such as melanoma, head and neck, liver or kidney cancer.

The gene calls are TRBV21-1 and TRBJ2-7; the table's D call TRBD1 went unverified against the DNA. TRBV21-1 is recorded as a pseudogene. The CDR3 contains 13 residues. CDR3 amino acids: CASSTRHTYEQYF. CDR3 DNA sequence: TGTGCCAGCAGCACAAGACACACCTACGAGCAGTACTTC.

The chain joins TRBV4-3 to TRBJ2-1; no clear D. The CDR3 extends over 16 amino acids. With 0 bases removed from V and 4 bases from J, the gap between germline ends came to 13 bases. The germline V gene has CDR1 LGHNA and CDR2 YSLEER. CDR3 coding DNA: TGCGCCAGCAGCCAAGATCGGAGCTTGGGATACAATGAGCAGTTCTTC. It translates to CASSQDRSLGYNEQFF.

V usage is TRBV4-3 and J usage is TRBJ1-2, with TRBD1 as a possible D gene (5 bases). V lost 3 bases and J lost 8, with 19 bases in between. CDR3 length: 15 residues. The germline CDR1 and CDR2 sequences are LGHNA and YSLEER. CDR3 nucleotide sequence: TGCGCCAGCAGCCAGGGCATCCAGGGTGGGGCAGGCTACACCTTC. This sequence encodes CASSQGIQGGAGYTF.

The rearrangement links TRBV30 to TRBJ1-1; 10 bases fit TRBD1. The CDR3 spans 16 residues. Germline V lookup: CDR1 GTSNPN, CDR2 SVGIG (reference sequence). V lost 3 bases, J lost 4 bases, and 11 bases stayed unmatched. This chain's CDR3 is CAWRYSLGTGVTEAFF. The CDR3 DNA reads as TGTGCCTGGAGATATTCGCTAGGGACAGGGGTCACTGAAGCTTTCTTT.

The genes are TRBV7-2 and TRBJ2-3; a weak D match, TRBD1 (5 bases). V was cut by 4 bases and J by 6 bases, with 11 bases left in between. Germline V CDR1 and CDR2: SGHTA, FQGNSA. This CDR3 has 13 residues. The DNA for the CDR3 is TGTGCCAGCAGCTCCCTAGGGGTGGATACGCAGTATTTT. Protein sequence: CASSSLGVDTQYF.

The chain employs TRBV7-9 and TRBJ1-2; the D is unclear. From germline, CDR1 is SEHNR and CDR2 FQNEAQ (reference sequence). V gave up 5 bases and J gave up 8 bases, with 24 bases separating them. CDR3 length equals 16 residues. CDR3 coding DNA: TGTGCCAGCAGCGTTTCTGGCCCGTCCTTACGCGCAGGCTACACCTTC. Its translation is CASSVSGPSLRAGYTF.

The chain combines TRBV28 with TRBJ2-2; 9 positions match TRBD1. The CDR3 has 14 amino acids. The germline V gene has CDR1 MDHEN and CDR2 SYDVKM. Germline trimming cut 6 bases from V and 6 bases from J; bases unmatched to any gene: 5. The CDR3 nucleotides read TGTGCCAGCAGCAACAGGGGGCGCGCCGGGGAGCTGTTTTTT. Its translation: CASSNRGRAGELFF.

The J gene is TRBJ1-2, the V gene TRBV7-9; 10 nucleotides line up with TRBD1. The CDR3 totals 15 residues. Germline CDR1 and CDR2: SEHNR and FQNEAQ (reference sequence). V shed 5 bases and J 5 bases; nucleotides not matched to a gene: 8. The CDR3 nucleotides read TGTGCCAGCAGCCTGGGACAGGGGACTTCATATGGCTACACCTTC. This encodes CASSLGQGTSYGYTF.

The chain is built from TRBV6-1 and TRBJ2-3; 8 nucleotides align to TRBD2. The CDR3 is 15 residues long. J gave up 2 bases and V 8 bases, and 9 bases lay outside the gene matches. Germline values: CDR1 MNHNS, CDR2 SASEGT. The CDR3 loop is CASGSERENTDTQYF. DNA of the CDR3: TGTGCCAGCGGAAGCGAGCGGGAGAACACAGATACGCAGTATTTT.

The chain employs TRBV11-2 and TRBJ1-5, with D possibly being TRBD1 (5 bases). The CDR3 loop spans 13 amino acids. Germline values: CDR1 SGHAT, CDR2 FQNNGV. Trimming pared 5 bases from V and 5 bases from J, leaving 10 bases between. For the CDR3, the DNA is TGTGCCAGCAGCCTCGGGGGGGATCAGCCCCAGCATTTT. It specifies CASSLGGDQPQHF.

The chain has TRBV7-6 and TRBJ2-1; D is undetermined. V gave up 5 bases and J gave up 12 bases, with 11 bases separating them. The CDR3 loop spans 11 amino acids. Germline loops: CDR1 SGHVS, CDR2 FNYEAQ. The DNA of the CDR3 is TGTGCCAGCAGCCGAGGATGGTCGCAGTTCTTC. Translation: CASSRGWSQFF.

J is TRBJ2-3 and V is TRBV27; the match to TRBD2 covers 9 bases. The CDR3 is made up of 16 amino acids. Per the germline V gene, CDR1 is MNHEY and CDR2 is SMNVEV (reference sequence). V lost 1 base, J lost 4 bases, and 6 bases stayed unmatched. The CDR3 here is CASSLWAGGQSDTQYF. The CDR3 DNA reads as TGTGCCAGCAGTTTATGGGCGGGAGGGCAGTCAGATACGCAGTATTTT.

DNA for the CDR3: TGTGCCAGCAGCACCTTAGCGGGGCCACAGTACTTC. This gives the protein CASSTLAGPQYF. The chain has TRBV11-2 and TRBJ2-7; TRBD2 matches at 8 bases. The V gene end was trimmed by 5 bases and the J gene end by 10 bases; junction bases not matched to a gene: 7. The germline V gene has CDR1 SGHAT and CDR2 FQNNGV. The CDR3 contains 12 residues. The full variable domain, its missing parts supplied by reference TRBV11-2 and TRBJ2-7, is EAGVAQSPRYKIIEKRQSVAFWCNPISGHATLYWYQQILGQGPKLLIQFQNNGVVDDSQLPKDRFSAERLKGVDSTLKIQPAKLEDSAVYLCASSTLAGPQYFGPGTRLTVT.

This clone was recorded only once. CDR3 nucleotides: TGTGCCAGCAATACAGCGGGGCGTGATGAGACCCAGTACTTC. It translates to CASNTAGRDETQYF. The chain is built from TRBV2 and TRBJ2-5, with 7 bases matching TRBD2. Trimming cost V 7 bases and J 5 bases; bases outside gene matches: 10. The CDR3 contains 14 residues. Germline CDR1 is SNHLY and CDR2 is FYNNEI.

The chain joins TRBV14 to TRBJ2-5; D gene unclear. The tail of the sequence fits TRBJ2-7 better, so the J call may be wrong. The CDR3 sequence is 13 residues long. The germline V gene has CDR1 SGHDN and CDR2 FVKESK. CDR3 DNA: TGTGCCAGCAGCCAAGTACTGACATACGAGCAGTACTTC. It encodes CASSQVLTYEQYF.

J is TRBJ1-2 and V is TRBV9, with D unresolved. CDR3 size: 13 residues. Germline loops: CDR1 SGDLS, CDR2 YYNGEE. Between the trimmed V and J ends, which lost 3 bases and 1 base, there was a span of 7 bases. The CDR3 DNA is TGTGCCAGCAGCGCGGAGGGTAACTATGGCTACACCTTC. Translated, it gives CASSAEGNYGYTF. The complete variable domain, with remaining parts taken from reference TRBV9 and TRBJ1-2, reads DSGVTQTPKHLITATGQRVTLRCSPRSGDLSVYWYQQSLDQGLQFLIQYYNGEERAKGNILERFSAQQFPDLHSELNLSSLELGDSALYFCASSAEGNYGYTFGSGTRLTVV.

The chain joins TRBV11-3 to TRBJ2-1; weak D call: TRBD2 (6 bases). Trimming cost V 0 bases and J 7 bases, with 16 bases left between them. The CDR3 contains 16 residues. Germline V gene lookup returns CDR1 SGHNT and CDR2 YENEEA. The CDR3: CASSLDTVGGRNEQFF. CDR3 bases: TGTGCCAGCAGCTTAGATACGGTCGGGGGTAGGAATGAGCAGTTCTTC.

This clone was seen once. CDR3 protein: CASSNQGATYEQYF. CDR3 nucleotide sequence: TGTGCCAGCAGCAACCAGGGGGCCACCTACGAGCAGTACTTC. The chain is built from TRBV2 and TRBJ2-5; 8 bases fit TRBD1. The end of the DNA is better explained by TRBJ2-7, so the J call may be wrong. Germline V gene sequence: CDR1 SNHLY, CDR2 FYNNEI. There are 14 residues in the CDR3.

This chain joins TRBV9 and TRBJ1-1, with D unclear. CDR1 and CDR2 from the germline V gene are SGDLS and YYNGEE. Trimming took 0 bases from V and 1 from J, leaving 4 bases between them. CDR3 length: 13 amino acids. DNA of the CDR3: TGTGCCAGCAGCGTAGAGGGGAACACTGAAGCTTTCTTT. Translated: CASSVEGNTEAFF.

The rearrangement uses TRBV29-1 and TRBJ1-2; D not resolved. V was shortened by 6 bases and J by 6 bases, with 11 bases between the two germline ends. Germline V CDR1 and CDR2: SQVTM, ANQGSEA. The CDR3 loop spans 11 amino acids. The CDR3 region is CSVAEGNGYTF. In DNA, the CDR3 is TGCAGCGTCGCGGAAGGAAATGGCTACACCTTC.

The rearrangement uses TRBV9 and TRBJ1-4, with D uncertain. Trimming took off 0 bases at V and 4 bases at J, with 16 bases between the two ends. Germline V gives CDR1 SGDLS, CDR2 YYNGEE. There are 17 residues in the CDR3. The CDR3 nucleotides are TGTGCCAGCAGCGTAGGGAGGGTCCTAGGCGTTAATGAAAAACTGTTTTTT. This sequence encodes CASSVGRVLGVNEKLFF.

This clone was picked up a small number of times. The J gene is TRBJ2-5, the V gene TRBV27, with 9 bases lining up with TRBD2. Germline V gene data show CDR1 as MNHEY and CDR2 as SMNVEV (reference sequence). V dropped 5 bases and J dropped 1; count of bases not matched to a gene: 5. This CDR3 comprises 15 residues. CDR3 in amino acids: CASSTLAGPQETQYF. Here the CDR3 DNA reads TGTGCCAGCAGTACCCTAGCGGGACCCCAAGAGACCCAGTACTTC.

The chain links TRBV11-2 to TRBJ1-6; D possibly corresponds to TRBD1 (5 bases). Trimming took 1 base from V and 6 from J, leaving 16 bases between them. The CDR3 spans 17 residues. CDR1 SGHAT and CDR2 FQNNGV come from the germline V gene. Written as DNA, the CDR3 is TGTGCCAGCAGCTTAGGGAGTCCGGGACGGCGTAATTCACCCCTCCACTTT. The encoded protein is CASSLGSPGRRNSPLHF.

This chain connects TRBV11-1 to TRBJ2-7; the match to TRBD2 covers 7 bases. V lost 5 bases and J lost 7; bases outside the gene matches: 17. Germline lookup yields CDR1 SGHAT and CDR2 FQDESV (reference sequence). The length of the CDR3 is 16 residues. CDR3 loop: CASSHDTAGARGEQYF. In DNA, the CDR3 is TGTGCCAGCAGCCACGACACGGCGGGAGCCCGGGGAGAGCAGTACTTC. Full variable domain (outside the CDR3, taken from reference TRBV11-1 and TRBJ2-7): EAEVAQSPRYKITEKSQAVAFWCDPISGHATLYWYRQILGQGPELLVQFQDESVVDDSQLPKDRFSAERLKGVDSTLKIQPAELGDSAMYLCASSHDTAGARGEQYFGPGTRLTVT.

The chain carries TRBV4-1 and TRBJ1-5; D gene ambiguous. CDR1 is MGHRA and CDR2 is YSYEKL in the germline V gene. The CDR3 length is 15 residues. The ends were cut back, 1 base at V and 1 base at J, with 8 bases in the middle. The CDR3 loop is CASSQVEGSNQPQHF. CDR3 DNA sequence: TGCGCCAGCAGCCAAGTGGAAGGGAGCAATCAGCCCCAGCATTTT.

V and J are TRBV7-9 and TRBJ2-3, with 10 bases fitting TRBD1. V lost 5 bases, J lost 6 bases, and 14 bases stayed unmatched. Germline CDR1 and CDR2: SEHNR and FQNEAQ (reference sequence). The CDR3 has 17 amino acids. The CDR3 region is CASSTYVGQGPFDTQYF. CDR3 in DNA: TGTGCCAGCAGCACGTACGTGGGACAGGGGCCGTTCGATACGCAGTATTTT.

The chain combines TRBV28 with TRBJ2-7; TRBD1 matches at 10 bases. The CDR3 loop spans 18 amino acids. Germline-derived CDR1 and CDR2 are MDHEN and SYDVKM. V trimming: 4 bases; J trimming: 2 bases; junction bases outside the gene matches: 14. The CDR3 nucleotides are TGTGCCAGCAGTTGGGGGACAGGGGATCACTCTGCCCCCTACGAGCAGTACTTC. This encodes CASSWGTGDHSAPYEQYF.

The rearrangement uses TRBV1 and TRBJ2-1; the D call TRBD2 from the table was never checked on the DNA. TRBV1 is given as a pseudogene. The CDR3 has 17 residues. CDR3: CTSRGGTSGRAHHEQFF. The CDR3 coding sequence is TGCACCAGCAGGGGAGGGACTAGCGGGAGGGCCCATCATGAGCAGTTCTTC.

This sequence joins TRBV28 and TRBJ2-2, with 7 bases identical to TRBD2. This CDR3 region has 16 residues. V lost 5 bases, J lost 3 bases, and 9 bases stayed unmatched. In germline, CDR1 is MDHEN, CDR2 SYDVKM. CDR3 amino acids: CASSPHRGRDTGELFF. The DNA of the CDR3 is TGTGCCAGCAGTCCCCACCGAGGGAGGGACACCGGGGAGCTGTTTTTT.